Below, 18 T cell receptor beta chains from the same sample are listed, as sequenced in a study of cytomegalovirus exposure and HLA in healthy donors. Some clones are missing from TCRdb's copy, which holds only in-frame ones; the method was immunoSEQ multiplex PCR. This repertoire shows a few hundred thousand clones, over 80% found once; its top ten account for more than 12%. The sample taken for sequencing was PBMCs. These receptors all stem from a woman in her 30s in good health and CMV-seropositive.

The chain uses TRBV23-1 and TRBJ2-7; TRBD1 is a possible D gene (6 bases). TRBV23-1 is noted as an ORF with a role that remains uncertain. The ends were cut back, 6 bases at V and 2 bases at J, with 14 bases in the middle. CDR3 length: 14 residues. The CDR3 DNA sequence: TGCGCCAGCAGAACGACAGGTTGGCCCTACGAGCAGTACTTC. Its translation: CASRTTGWPYEQYF.

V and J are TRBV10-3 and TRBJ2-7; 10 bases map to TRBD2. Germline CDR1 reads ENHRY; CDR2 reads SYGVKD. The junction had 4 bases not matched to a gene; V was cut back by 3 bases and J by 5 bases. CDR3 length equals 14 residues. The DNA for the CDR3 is TGTGCCATCAGTGAAAAGCGGGAGGGACACGAGCAGTACTTC. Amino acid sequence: CAISEKREGHEQYF.

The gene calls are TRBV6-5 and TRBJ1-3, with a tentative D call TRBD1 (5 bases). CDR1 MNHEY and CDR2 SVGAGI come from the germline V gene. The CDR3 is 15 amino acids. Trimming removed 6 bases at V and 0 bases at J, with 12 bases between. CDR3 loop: CASSRGSFSGNTIYF. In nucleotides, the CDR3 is TGTGCCAGCAGCCGGGGGTCTTTCTCTGGAAACACCATATATTTT.

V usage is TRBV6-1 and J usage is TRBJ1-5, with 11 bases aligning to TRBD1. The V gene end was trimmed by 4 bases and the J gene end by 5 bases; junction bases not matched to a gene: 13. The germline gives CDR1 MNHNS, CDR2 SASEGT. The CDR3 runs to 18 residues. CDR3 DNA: TGTGCCAGCAGTGTTATGGTGGACAGGGGGCTTACTTATCAGCCCCAGCATTTT. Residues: CASSVMVDRGLTYQPQHF.

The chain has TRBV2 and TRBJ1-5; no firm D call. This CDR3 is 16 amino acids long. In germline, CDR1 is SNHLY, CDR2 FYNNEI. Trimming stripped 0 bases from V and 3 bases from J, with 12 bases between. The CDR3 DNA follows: TGTGCCAGCAGTGAAGCACATGCAGGTACCAATCAGCCCCAGCATTTT. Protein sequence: CASSEAHAGTNQPQHF.

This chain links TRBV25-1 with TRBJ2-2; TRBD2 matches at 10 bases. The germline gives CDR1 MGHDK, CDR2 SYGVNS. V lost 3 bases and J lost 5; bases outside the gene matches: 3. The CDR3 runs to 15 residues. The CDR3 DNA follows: TGTGCCAGCAGTGAGCTAGCGGGAGAGACCGGGGAGCTGTTTTTT. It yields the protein CASSELAGETGELFF.

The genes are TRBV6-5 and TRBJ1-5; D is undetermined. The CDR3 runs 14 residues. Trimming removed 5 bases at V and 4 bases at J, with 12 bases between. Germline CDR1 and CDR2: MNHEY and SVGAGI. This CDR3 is CASSQLSPNQPQHF. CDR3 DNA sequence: TGTGCCAGCAGTCAACTTAGCCCGAATCAGCCCCAGCATTTT.

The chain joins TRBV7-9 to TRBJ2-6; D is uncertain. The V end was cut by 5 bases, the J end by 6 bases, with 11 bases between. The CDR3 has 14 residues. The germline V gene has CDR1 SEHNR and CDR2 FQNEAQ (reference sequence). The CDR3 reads CASSPLSSANVLTF. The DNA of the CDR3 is TGTGCCAGCAGCCCTCTCTCTTCGGCCAACGTCCTGACTTTC.

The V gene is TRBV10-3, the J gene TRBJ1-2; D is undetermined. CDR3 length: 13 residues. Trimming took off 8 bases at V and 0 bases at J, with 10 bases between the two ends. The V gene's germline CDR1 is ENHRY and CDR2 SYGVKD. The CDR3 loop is CAILAGSNYGYTF. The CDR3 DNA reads TGTGCCATCTTAGCCGGTTCTAACTATGGCTACACCTTC.

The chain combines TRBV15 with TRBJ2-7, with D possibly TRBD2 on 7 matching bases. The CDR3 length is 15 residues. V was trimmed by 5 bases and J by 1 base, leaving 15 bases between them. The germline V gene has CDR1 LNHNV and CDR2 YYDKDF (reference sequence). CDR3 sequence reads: CATSSLRGASYEQYF. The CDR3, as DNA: TGTGCCACCAGCTCCCTTCGGGGGGCATCCTACGAGCAGTACTTC.

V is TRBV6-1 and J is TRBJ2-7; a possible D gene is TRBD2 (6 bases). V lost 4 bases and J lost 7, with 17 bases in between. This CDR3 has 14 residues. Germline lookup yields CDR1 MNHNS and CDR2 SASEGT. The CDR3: CASSVAQEGFEQYF. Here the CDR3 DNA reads TGTGCCAGCAGTGTGGCACAGGAGGGGTTTGAGCAGTACTTC.

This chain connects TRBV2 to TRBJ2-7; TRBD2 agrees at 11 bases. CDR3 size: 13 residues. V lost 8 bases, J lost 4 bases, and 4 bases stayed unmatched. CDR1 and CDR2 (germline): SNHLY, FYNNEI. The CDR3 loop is CASGLAGGYEQYF. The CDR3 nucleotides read TGTGCCAGCGGTCTAGCGGGAGGATACGAGCAGTACTTC.

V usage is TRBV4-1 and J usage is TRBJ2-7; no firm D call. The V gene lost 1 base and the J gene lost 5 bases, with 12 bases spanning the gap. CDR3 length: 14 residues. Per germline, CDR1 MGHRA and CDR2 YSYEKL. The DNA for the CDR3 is TGCGCCAGCAGCCAAGGTACCGGGTCCCACGAGCAGTACTTC. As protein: CASSQGTGSHEQYF.

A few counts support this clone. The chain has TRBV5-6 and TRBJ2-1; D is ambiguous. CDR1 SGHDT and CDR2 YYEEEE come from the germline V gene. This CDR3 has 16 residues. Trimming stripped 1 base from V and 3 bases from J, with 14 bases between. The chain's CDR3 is CASSLKVSLDYNEQFF. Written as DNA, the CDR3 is TGTGCCAGCAGCTTGAAAGTGTCCCTCGACTACAATGAGCAGTTCTTC.

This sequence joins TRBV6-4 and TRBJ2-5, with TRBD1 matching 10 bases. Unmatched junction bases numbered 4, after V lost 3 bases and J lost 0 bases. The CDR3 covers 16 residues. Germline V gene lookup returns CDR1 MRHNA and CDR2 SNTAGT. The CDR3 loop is CASSDPGQGYQETQYF. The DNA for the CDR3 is TGTGCCAGCAGTGATCCGGGACAGGGGTACCAAGAGACCCAGTACTTC.

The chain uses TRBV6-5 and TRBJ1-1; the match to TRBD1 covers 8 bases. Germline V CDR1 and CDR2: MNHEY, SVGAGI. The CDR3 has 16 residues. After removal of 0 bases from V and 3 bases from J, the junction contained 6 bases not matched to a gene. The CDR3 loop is CASSYSSSGGYTEAFF. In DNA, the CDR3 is TGTGCCAGCAGTTACTCGAGTTCAGGGGGCTACACTGAAGCTTTCTTT.

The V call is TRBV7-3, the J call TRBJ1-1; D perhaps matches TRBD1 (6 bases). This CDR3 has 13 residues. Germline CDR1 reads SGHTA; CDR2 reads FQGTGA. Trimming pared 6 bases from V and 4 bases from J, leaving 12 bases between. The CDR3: CASSRGGSTEAFF. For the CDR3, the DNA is TGTGCCAGCAGTCGCGGGGGCTCCACTGAAGCTTTCTTT.

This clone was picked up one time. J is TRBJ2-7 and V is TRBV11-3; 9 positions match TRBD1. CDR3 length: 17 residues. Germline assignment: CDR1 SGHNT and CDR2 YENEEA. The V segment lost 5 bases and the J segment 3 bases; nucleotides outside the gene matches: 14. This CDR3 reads CASSPPGGTGINYEQYF. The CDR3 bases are TGTGCCAGCAGCCCACCTGGCGGGACAGGGATTAACTACGAGCAGTACTTC.